These 22 T cell receptor beta chains came from one sample sequenced in a study of CD8 T cells in ankylosing spondylitis. TCRdb re-called the 5' RACE reads with MiXCR, one entry per CDR3 protein. The sample contains fewer than 400,000 distinct CDR3 sequences, about 20% of which appear only once. Their specific antigens are unknown. Points from the study as a whole: Apparently characteristic of ankylosing spondylitis blood was a TCR beta motif (roughly 8 highly homologous variants).

The source material was blood, either unsorted or a sorted T cell fraction (not recorded which). Every receptor here comes from a male donor with ankylosing spondylitis.

As to this clonotype: This may be a read error: a much more frequent sequence differs by one nucleotide. The V gene is TRBV5-1, the J gene TRBJ1-5; no clear D. Germline V gives CDR1 SGHRS, CDR2 YFSETQ. The CDR3 contains 15 residues. CDR3 DNA: TGCGCCAGCAGCCCCGTTGGAGGTGGCAATCACCCCCAGCATTTT. This sequence encodes CASSPVGGGNHPQHF.

The count of this clonotype is one. The junction and the germline gene differ at one end; a read error may be behind it. This chain links TRBV28 with TRBJ2-1; D remains ambiguous. The CDR3 totals 13 residues. From germline, CDR1 is MDHEN and CDR2 SYDVKM. The CDR3 here is CASTRRHYNEQFF. The CDR3 coding sequence is TGTGCGAGCACGCGGCGGCACTACAATGAGCAGTTCTTC.

This chain joins TRBV13 and TRBJ2-1; D possibly matches TRBD1 or TRBD2 (6 bases each). V dropped 7 bases and J dropped 2 bases, with 18 bases sitting between them. CDR1 is PRHDT and CDR2 is FYEKMQ in the germline V gene (reference sequence). The CDR3 is made up of 16 amino acids. CDR3 nucleotides: TGTGCCAGCACTCTCAAAGGGGGGACGGCCTACAATGAGCAGTTCTTC. Residues: CASTLKGGTAYNEQFF.

This chain connects TRBV4-1 to TRBJ2-1, with TRBD2 matching over 7 bases. The CDR3 is 18 residues long. Germline CDR1 MGHRA, CDR2 YSYEKL. The ends lost 4 bases at V and 5 bases at J; junction bases unmatched: 17. The CDR3 nucleotides are TGCGCCAGCAGCCTTGGCGGGAGTGTCCAACCCGGTCACAATGAGCAGTTCTTC. Translation: CASSLGGSVQPGHNEQFF.

The chain employs TRBV6-1 and TRBJ2-5; D may be TRBD2 (6 bases). The CDR3 has 13 residues. From germline, CDR1 is MNHNS and CDR2 SASEGT. Trimming removed 4 bases at V and 3 bases at J, with 9 bases between. The DNA for the CDR3 is TGTGCCAGCAGTGTTGAGCGGGAAGAGACCCAGTACTTC. This gives the protein CASSVEREETQYF.

This clonotype showed up just a few times. The rearrangement uses TRBV2 and TRBJ1-1, with D tentatively TRBD1 (5 bases). Germline CDR1 SNHLY, CDR2 FYNNEI. The CDR3 covers 13 residues. V lost 7 bases to trimming and J lost 10 bases, with 19 bases between them. In DNA, the CDR3 is TGTGCCAGCACAGGGACGGGAAAGAGTGGAGCTTTCTTT. It yields the protein CASTGTGKSGAFF.

This clonotype has a handful of counts. The rearrangement links TRBV5-1 to TRBJ1-2, with unresolved D. The CDR3 is 15 amino acids. V was cut by 0 bases and J by 0 bases, with 9 bases left in between. From germline, CDR1 is SGHRS and CDR2 YFSETQ. The CDR3 reads CASSLDVGANYGYTF. In DNA form, the CDR3 reads TGCGCCAGCAGCTTGGATGTCGGGGCTAACTATGGCTACACCTTC.

V is TRBV9 and J is TRBJ2-5, with TRBD1 identical over 7 bases. CDR1 and CDR2 from the germline V gene are SGDLS and YYNGEE. The V and J ends lost 3 bases and 1 base, in that order; junction bases with no gene match: 3. This CDR3 has 14 amino acids. The CDR3 DNA follows: TGTGCCAGCAGCGCCAGGGGGTCCCAAGAGACCCAGTACTTC. This sequence encodes CASSARGSQETQYF.

The rearrangement uses TRBV12-3 or TRBV12-4 and TRBJ2-1; D unresolved. This CDR3 contains 13 residues. Trimming shortened V by 1 base and J by 5 bases, and 6 bases separated the two germline ends. For the CDR3, the DNA is TGTGCCAGCAGTTTAGTCCAGAACAATGAGCAGTTCTTC. This sequence encodes CASSLVQNNEQFF.

In DNA, the CDR3 is TGCGCCAGCAGCCCCCGGGGGTTCCTAGCGGGAGGAATCGATGAGCAGTTCTTC. Translating gives CASSPRGFLAGGIDEQFF. The V and J genes are TRBV5-1 and TRBJ2-1, with 11 nucleotides matching TRBD2. The CDR3 consists of 18 residues. Trimming cost V 4 bases and J 8 bases; bases outside gene matches: 17. In germline, CDR1 is SGHRS, CDR2 YFSETQ.

CDR3 DNA sequence: TGCAGCGTTGAACGGGGAAACATGCGGGATACGCAGTATTTT. Translating gives CSVERGNMRDTQYF. J is TRBJ2-3 and V is TRBV29-1; a possible D gene is TRBD2 (5 bases). The CDR3 loop spans 14 amino acids. Looked up from germline, CDR1 is SQVTM and CDR2 is ANQGSEA. V was clipped by 2 bases and J by 6 bases, with 15 bases between them.

The V call is TRBV5-1, the J call TRBJ2-2; 8 bases map to TRBD2. CDR1 SGHRS and CDR2 YFSETQ come from the germline V gene. Unmatched junction bases numbered 7, after V lost 10 bases and J lost 2 bases. This CDR3 comprises 14 residues. CDR3 amino acids: CAVQLAANTGELFF. The CDR3 coding sequence is TGCGCCGTCCAACTAGCGGCCAACACCGGGGAGCTGTTTTTT.

This clonotype was counted only a few times. The chain employs TRBV28 and TRBJ2-7, with TRBD2 matching over 7 bases. The CDR3 is 14 residues long. J gave up 2 bases and V 3 bases, and 4 bases lay outside the gene matches. Germline lookup yields CDR1 MDHEN and CDR2 SYDVKM. CDR3 sequence: CASSLRGGPYEQYF. The DNA for the CDR3 is TGTGCCAGCAGTTTGCGGGGAGGGCCCTACGAGCAGTACTTC.

V usage is TRBV4-2 and J usage is TRBJ2-5; D unresolved. The CDR3 covers 12 residues. CDR1 and CDR2 (germline): LGHNA, YNFKEQ. V dropped 0 bases and J dropped 5 bases, with 4 bases sitting between them. CDR3 bases: TGTGCCAGCAGCCAAGAACTTGAGACCCAGTACTTC. Its translation is CASSQELETQYF.

The chain joins TRBV3-1 to TRBJ2-7; D ambiguous. Per germline, CDR1 LGHDT and CDR2 YNNKEL (reference sequence). The CDR3 totals 15 residues. Trimming shortened V by 0 bases and J by 2 bases, and 11 bases separated the two germline ends. CDR3 residues: CASSQDWWRAYEQYF. The CDR3 coding sequence is TGTGCCAGCAGCCAAGACTGGTGGCGAGCCTACGAGCAGTACTTC.

In this sample, this clonotype turned up once. V is TRBV12-3 or TRBV12-4 and J is TRBJ2-1, with D possibly TRBD2 on 5 matching bases. The V end lost 4 bases, the J end lost 3 bases, and 10 bases lay between the germline ends. The CDR3 length is 14 residues. The CDR3 loop reads CASSSLGVYNEQFF. The CDR3 DNA follows: TGTGCCAGCAGTTCATTGGGAGTCTACAATGAGCAGTTCTTC.

This chain connects TRBV5-1 to TRBJ2-1; D is uncertain. Looked up from germline, CDR1 is SGHRS and CDR2 is YFSETQ. This CDR3 has 15 residues. Between the trimmed V and J ends, which lost 0 bases and 0 bases, there was a span of 7 bases. The CDR3 here is CASSLVAASYNEQFF. CDR3 DNA sequence: TGCGCCAGCAGCTTGGTGGCGGCCTCCTACAATGAGCAGTTCTTC.

The rearrangement links TRBV5-4 to TRBJ2-3; no reliable D call. The CDR3 loop spans 10 amino acids. V was shortened by 7 bases and J by 4 bases, with 4 bases between the two germline ends. The germline V gene encodes CDR1 SGHNT and CDR2 YYREEE (reference sequence). This CDR3 reads CASGADTQYF. CDR3 nucleotides: TGTGCCAGCGGGGCAGATACGCAGTATTTT.

This clonotype turned up a few times. The chain has TRBV27 and TRBJ2-7; D might be TRBD1 or TRBD2, each matching 6 bases. Between the trimmed V and J ends, which lost 2 bases and 6 bases, there was a span of 14 bases. The CDR3 loop spans 14 amino acids. Looked up from germline, CDR1 is MNHEY and CDR2 is SMNVEV (reference sequence). The chain's CDR3 is CASSLEGGASEQYF. The CDR3 region has the DNA TGTGCCAGCAGTTTAGAGGGGGGCGCATCCGAGCAGTACTTC.

The chain joins TRBV5-1 to TRBJ2-5, with a tentative D call TRBD1 (6 bases). V lost 2 bases and J 4 bases, leaving 12 bases between the germline ends. The CDR3 is 14 residues long. Germline V gene sequence: CDR1 SGHRS, CDR2 YFSETQ. The CDR3 coding sequence is TGCGCCAGCAGCTTTTTCCAGGGGAGAGAGACCCAGTACTTC. This gives the protein CASSFFQGRETQYF.

This chain links TRBV7-8 with TRBJ2-2, with TRBD2 identical over 10 bases. CDR3 length: 16 amino acids. Germline values: CDR1 SGHVS, CDR2 FQNEAQ. The junction had 8 bases not matched to a gene; V was cut back by 5 bases and J by 5 bases. CDR3 region: CASSKSSSGSTGELFF. The DNA for the CDR3 is TGTGCCAGCAGCAAGTCTTCTAGCGGGAGTACCGGGGAGCTGTTTTTT.

The V gene is TRBV3-1, the J gene TRBJ2-7, with 11 bases matching TRBD2. The V segment lost 2 bases and the J segment 9 bases; nucleotides outside the gene matches: 6. This CDR3 has 14 amino acids. Germline CDR1 reads LGHDT; CDR2 reads YNNKEL (reference sequence). CDR3 residues: CASSQPGLAAPQYF. In nucleotides, the CDR3 is TGTGCCAGCAGCCAACCGGGACTAGCGGCTCCGCAGTACTTC.